Included here is one T cell receptor beta chain sequence, with context. Its specificity is unknown. An end of the junction differs from the germline gene, which may be a read error. These data belong to a study of breast tumors, draining lymph nodes, adjacent tissues. Study-level results: Tumors had less TCR diversity than lymph nodes, more than nontumor tissue. The data were judged consistent with most tumor T cells coming from lymph node and expanding in tumor. Tumor and nontumor repertoires were significantly more similar in luminal-like than in basal-like breast cancer.

TCRdb reprocessed the multiplex PCR reads via MiXCR and lists one record per CDR3 protein. The sample yields some 22,000 distinct CDR3 sequences, around 41% seen once. CDR3 length equals 12 residues. Looked up from germline, CDR1 is SGHRS and CDR2 is YFSETQ. The TCR originated in a female donor with breast cancer. Some clones in this sample may be carry-over from other donors' samples. This chain uses TRBV5-1 with TRBJ2-7, with a tentative D call TRBD2 (5 bases). The sample taken for sequencing was breast tumor tissue. This CDR3 is CASRLDGNEEYF. CDR3 sequence (DNA): TGCGCCAGCAGATTGGACGGGAACGAGGAGTACTTC.